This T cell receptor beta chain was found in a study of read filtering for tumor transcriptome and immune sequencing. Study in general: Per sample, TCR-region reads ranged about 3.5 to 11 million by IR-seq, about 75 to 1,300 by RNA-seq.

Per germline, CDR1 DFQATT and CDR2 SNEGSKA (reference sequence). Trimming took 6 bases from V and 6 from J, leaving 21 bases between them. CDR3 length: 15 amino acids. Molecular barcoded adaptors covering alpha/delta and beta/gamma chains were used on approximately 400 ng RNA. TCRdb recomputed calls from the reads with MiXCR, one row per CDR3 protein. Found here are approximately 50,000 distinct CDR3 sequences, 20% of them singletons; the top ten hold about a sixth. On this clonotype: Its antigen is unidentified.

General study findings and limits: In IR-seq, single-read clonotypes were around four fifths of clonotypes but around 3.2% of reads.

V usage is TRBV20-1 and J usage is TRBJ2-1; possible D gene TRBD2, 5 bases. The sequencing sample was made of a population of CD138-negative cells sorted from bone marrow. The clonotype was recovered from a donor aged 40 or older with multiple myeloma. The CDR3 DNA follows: TGCAGTGCCCCGGAAGTCTCGAGGGTATCCAATGAGCAGTTCTTC. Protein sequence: CSAPEVSRVSNEQFF.